The following is a TCR beta chain sequence with its context. The CDR3 covers 14 residues. CDR1 is MDHEN and CDR2 is SYDVKM in the germline V gene. V dropped 5 bases and J dropped 0 bases, with 10 bases sitting between them. Selected positively for CCR7 and CD45RO-negative, naive CD8 cells excluded terminally differentiated effector memory CD45RA+ cells. The assay was carried out at the deep level. For each subset, genomic DNA was distributed in equal portions over several immunoSEQ plates. Method: immunoSEQ multiplex PCR; TCRdb's copy keeps in-frame clones and lacks some. Among some 2.1 million clones listed, about 95% were seen once. This record comes from a study of shared clonotypes between healthy human individuals.

The sample consisted of naive CD8+ T cells sorted from blood. The rearrangement links TRBV28 to TRBJ2-5; D gene ambiguous. The source is a man between 18 and 29 years old in good health. This CDR3 is CASSTRPYQETQYF. The DNA of the CDR3 is TGTGCCAGCAGTACTCGACCTTACCAAGAGACCCAGTACTTC. Drawing the rest from reference TRBV28 and TRBJ2-5, the complete variable domain is DVKVTQSSRYLVKRTGEKVFLECVQDMDHENMFWYRQDPGLGLRLIYFSYDVKMKEKGDIPEGYSVSREKKERFSLILESASTNQTSMYLCASSTRPYQETQYFGPGTRLLVL.